This TCR beta chain emerged from a study of shared clonotypes between healthy human individuals. About the study: CD8 memory received one plate per donor, CD8 naive two, CD4 memory three and CD4 naive three. Study-level results: Generation probability values for non-shared clonotypes were lower than those for clonotypes shared by all four donors.

In regard to this clone: Its antigen is not identified.

V was clipped by 0 bases and J by 11 bases, with 7 bases between them. The V gene's germline CDR1 is MNHNY and CDR2 SVGAGI (reference sequence). The CDR3 consists of 11 residues. CD45RO-negative, CCR7-positively selected cells formed the naive CD8 fraction, excluding terminally differentiated effector memory CD45RA+ cells. TCRdb keeps only in-frame clones here, not all; method: immunoSEQ multiplex PCR. The table shows roughly 810,000 clones, with 90% to 97% occurring only once. Material: naive CD8+ T cells sorted from blood. The sequence was collected from a man aged 30-40 years in good health. This sequence joins TRBV6-6 and TRBJ1-1; no reliable D call. The CDR3 DNA follows: TGTGCCAGCAGTTACTCAAGGTGGGCTTTCTTT. It yields the protein CASSYSRWAFF.